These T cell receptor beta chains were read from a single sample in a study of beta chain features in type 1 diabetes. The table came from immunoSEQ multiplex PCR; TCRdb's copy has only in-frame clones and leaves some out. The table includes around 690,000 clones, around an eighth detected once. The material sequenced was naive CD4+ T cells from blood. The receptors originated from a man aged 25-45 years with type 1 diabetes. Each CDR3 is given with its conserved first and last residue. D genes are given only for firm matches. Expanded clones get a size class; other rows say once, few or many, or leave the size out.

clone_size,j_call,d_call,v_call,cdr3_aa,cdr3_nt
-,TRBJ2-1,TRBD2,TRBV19,CASSILGLADNEQFF,TGTGCCAGTAGTATTCTCGGACTAGCGGACAATGAGCAGTTCTTC
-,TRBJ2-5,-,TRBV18,CASSPPGPETQYF,TGTGCCAGCTCACCACCGGGACCAGAGACCCAGTACTTC
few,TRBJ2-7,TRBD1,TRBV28,CASSLGGDRAYEQYF,TGTGCCAGCAGCTTAGGAGGGGACAGGGCCTACGAGCAGTACTTC
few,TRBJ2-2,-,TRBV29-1,CSVYDTGELFF,TGCAGCGTGTACGACACCGGGGAGCTGTTTTTT
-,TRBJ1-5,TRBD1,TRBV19,CASSTPGQGNQPQHF,TGTGCCAGTAGTACTCCGGGACAGGGTAATCAGCCCCAGCATTTT
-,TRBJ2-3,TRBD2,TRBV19,CASRMAPGGDTQYF,TGTGCCAGTAGAATGGCTCCGGGGGGAGATACGCAGTATTTT
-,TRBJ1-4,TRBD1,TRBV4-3,CASSQVRTGGQEKLFF,TGCGCCAGCAGCCAAGTTCGGACAGGGGGCCAAGAAAAACTGTTTTTT
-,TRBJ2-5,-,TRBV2,CASSVRQETQYF,TGTGCCAGCAGTGTACGGCAAGAGACCCAGTACTTC
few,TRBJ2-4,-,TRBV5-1,CASSPVRAENIQYF,TGCGCCAGCAGCCCCGTGAGGGCGGAAAACATTCAGTACTTC
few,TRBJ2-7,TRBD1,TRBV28,CASSDRGPAEQYF,TGTGCCAGCAGTGACAGGGGCCCAGCCGAGCAGTACTTC
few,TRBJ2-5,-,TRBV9,CASSVGGYQETQYF,TGTGCCAGCAGCGTAGGGGGTTACCAAGAGACCCAGTACTTC
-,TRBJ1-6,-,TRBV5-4,CASSAGRIDSPLHF,TGTGCCAGCAGCGCGGGACGAATCGATTCACCCCTCCACTTT
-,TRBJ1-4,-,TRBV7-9,CASSSINEKLFF,TGTGCCAGCAGCTCTATTAATGAAAAACTGTTTTTT
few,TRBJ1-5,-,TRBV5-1,CASSLDGLNQPQHF,TGCGCCAGCAGCTTGGACGGTTTAAATCAGCCCCAGCATTTT
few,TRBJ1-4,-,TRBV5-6,CASSFRDGREKLFF,TGTGCCAGCAGCTTCCGGGACGGAAGAGAAAAACTGTTTTTT
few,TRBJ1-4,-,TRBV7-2,CASSATGPTNEKLFF,TGTGCCAGCAGCGCGACGGGTCCAACTAATGAAAAACTGTTTTTT
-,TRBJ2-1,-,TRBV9,CASSDGASHYNEQFF,TGTGCCAGCAGCGACGGGGCGTCTCACTACAATGAGCAGTTCTTC
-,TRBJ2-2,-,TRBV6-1,CAIRDTGELFF,TGTGCCATCAGGGACACCGGGGAGCTGTTTTTT